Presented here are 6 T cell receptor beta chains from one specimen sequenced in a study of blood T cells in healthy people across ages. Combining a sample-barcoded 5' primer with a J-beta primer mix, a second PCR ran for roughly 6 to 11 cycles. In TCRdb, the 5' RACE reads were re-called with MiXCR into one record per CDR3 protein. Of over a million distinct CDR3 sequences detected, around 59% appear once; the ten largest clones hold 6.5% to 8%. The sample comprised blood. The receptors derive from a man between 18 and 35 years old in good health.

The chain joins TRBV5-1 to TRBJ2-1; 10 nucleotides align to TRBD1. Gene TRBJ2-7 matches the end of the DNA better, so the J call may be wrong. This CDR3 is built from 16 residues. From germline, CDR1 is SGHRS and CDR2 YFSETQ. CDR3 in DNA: TGCGCCAGCAGCGGCAGCGGGACAGGGGAACCCTACGAGCAGTACTTC. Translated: CASSGSGTGEPYEQYF.

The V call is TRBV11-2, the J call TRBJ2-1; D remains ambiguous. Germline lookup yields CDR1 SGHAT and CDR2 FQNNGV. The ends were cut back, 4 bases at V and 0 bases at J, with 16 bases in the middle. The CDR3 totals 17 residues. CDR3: CASSSPTGRRSYNEQFF. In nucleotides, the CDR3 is TGTGCCAGCAGCTCCCCCACCGGTCGTCGCTCCTACAATGAGCAGTTCTTC.

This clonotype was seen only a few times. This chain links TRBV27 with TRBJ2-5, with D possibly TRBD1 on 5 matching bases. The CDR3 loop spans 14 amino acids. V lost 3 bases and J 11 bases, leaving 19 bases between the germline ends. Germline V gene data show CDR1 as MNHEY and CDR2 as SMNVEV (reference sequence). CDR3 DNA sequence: TGTGCCAGCAGTTTTGCACAGGCAATCTTGGAGCAGTACTTC. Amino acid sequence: CASSFAQAILEQYF.

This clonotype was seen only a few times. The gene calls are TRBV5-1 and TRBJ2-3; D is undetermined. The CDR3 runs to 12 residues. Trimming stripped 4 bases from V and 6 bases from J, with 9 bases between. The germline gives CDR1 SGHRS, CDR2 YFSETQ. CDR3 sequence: CASSAFQDTQYF. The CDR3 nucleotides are TGCGCCAGCAGCGCCTTCCAGGATACGCAGTATTTT.

The CDR3 here is CASSLGLAPHEQYF. The DNA of the CDR3 is TGTGCCAGCAGCCTGGGACTAGCACCCCACGAGCAGTACTTC. The genes are TRBV7-6 and TRBJ2-5; 9 nucleotides align to TRBD2. The end of the DNA aligns better with TRBJ2-7, so the J call may be wrong. Germline V gene data show CDR1 as SGHVS and CDR2 as FNYEAQ. This CDR3 region has 14 residues.

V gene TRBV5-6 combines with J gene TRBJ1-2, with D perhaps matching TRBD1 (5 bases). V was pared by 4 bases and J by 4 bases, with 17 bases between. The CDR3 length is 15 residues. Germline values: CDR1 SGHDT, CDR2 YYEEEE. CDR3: CASSGGARQFYGYTF. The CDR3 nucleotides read TGTGCCAGCAGCGGCGGGGCGAGACAGTTCTATGGCTACACCTTC.